The next 9 T cell receptor beta chains were all read from a single sample in a study of T-cell reconstitution after alpha-beta-depleted transplantation in children. A TCRbeta library incorporating unique molecular identifiers was prepared. TCRdb re-called the PCR reads through MiXCR, storing one row per CDR3 protein. The top ten clones hold over 25% of a sample with about 980,000 distinct CDR3 sequences, about 26% of them seen once. The sequencing here drew on PBMCs, mostly from graft donor cells, taken 360 days after TCRalphabeta/CD19-depleted stem cell transplant. All receptors derive from a boy in the first two years of life who had a stem cell transplant for SCID, so the T cells may come from the graft donor.

This chain joins TRBV18 and TRBJ1-5; no definite D call. This CDR3 has 16 residues. The germline V gene has CDR1 KGHSH and CDR2 LQKENI. The V and J ends lost 3 bases and 3 bases respectively, with 15 bases between them. In DNA, the CDR3 is TGTGCCAGCTCACCCGGTCCAGTAAGTTACAATCAGCCCCAGCATTTT. It is translated as CASSPGPVSYNQPQHF.

This chain joins TRBV3-1 and TRBJ1-5; D ambiguous. V lost 1 base, J lost 7 bases, and 17 bases lay in between. The CDR3 is 16 amino acids. CDR1 is LGHDT and CDR2 is YNNKEL in the germline V gene (reference sequence). The CDR3 region is CASSQAGGVSGQPQHF. CDR3 in DNA: TGTGCCAGCAGCCAAGCGGGCGGGGTGAGTGGCCAGCCCCAGCATTTT.

This clonotype was counted only a few times. V is TRBV5-1 and J is TRBJ2-7; TRBD2 might be the D (5 bases). CDR3 size: 13 residues. The V and J ends lost 4 bases and 2 bases respectively, with 10 bases between them. Germline CDR1 is SGHRS and CDR2 is YFSETQ. The CDR3 region has the DNA TGCGCCAGCAGCATGGACTTAGCCTACGAGCAGTACTTC. It translates to CASSMDLAYEQYF.

A few counts support this clonotype. V usage is TRBV21-1 and J usage is TRBJ2-3. TRBV21-1 is a known pseudogene. This CDR3 region has 16 residues. As DNA, the CDR3 is TGTGCCAGCAGCAAAGTGTACTCACGGCGCACAGATACGCAGTATTTT. Residues: CASSKVYSRRTDTQYF.

This clonotype has more than one count but fewer than ten. The chain employs TRBV5-5 and TRBJ1-5; the D is unclear. Germline assignment: CDR1 SGHKS and CDR2 YYEKEE (reference sequence). Deletions cut 0 bases from V and 3 bases from J, with 7 bases between. CDR3 length equals 14 residues. CDR3 in amino acids: CASSLAPANQPQHF. The CDR3 bases are TGTGCCAGCAGCTTGGCCCCAGCCAATCAGCCCCAGCATTTT.

The genes are TRBV3-1 and TRBJ2-1, with D perhaps TRBD2 (5 bases). Germline values: CDR1 LGHDT, CDR2 YNNKEL (reference sequence). The length of the CDR3 is 16 residues. V dropped 2 bases and J dropped 5 bases, with 16 bases sitting between them. The CDR3 loop is CASSQSGPRAHNEQFF. The DNA for the CDR3 is TGTGCCAGCAGCCAAAGCGGACCCCGCGCGCACAATGAGCAGTTCTTC.

This clonotype has ten or more counts. The chain links TRBV15 to TRBJ2-2, with D unclear. There are 14 residues in the CDR3. CDR1 is LNHNV, CDR2 YYDKDF, per germline (reference sequence). Trimming took off 6 bases at V and 1 base at J, with 9 bases between the two ends. The CDR3 coding sequence is TGTGCCACCAGTCCCAGGTTGAACACCGGGGAGCTGTTTTTT. Its protein is CATSPRLNTGELFF.

This chain uses TRBV3-1 with TRBJ2-3; 9 positions match TRBD1. The CDR3 is 14 residues long. V shed 9 bases, J shed 2 bases, and the junction held 6 bases outside the gene matches. From germline, CDR1 is LGHDT and CDR2 YNNKEL (reference sequence). The CDR3: CASTGGAYTDTQYF. Written as DNA, the CDR3 is TGTGCCAGTACAGGGGGCGCCTACACAGATACGCAGTATTTT.

This clonotype was detected only a few times. The chain employs TRBV5-1 and TRBJ2-3; D is unresolved. CDR3 size: 14 residues. The V gene's germline CDR1 is SGHRS and CDR2 YFSETQ. Between the trimmed V and J ends, which lost 6 bases and 3 bases, there was a span of 14 bases. The CDR3 here is CASTFGSGTDTQYF. The CDR3, as DNA: TGCGCCAGCACCTTCGGGTCTGGGACAGATACGCAGTATTTT.